This TCR beta chain emerged from a study of siplizumab effects on memory and regulatory T cells. The CDR3 sequence is 16 residues long. Trimming took 2 bases from V and 4 from J, leaving 15 bases between them. Germline CDR1 MNHNS, CDR2 SASEGT. This clone was seen just once. TCRdb's table, derived via immunoSEQ multiplex PCR, lists solely in-frame clones and lacks some. The sample holds 65,000 to 90,000 clones; 93% are singletons and the top ten take around 5%. This TCR was recovered from a human donor in good health. The genes are TRBV6-1 and TRBJ1-5, with a possible D match to TRBD1 (6 bases). Sequenced sample: CD8+ T cells sorted from blood. The DNA of the CDR3 is TGTGCCAGCAGTGAATTTCGGGGGGGCGCAAATCAGCCCCAGCATTTT. It specifies CASSEFRGGANQPQHF.